Below are 29 T cell receptor beta chains sequenced from a single sample in a study of blood T cell repertoires in COVID-19. Sequencing was performed with immunoSEQ multiplex PCR; in TCRdb, only in-frame clones are kept and a portion is missing. The sample holds under 400,000 clones, about 89% seen once. The specimen sequenced was peripheral blood. The receptors come from a woman in her 30s with COVID-19, enrolled during active disease.

This clone was seen only a few times. This sequence joins TRBV6-5 and TRBJ1-1; D unclear. The V end lost 2 bases, the J end lost 0 bases, and 4 bases lay between the germline ends. The CDR3 is 13 amino acids. The germline gives CDR1 MNHEY, CDR2 SVGAGI. The CDR3 loop reads CASSYSLNTEAFF. CDR3 sequence (DNA): TGTGCCAGCAGTTACAGCTTGAACACTGAAGCTTTCTTT.

The J gene is TRBJ2-2, the V gene TRBV11-2; D remains ambiguous. V lost 1 base and J lost 7, with 13 bases in between. Germline CDR1 SGHAT, CDR2 FQNNGV. The CDR3 is 15 amino acids. CDR3 sequence: CASSLAIGPFGELFF. For the CDR3, the DNA is TGTGCCAGCAGCTTAGCCATCGGTCCCTTCGGGGAGCTGTTTTTT.

This chain joins TRBV5-1 and TRBJ2-1; D remains unclear. V was cut by 4 bases and J by 0 bases, with 11 bases left in between. Germline assignment: CDR1 SGHRS and CDR2 YFSETQ. The CDR3 contains 15 residues. CDR3 nucleotides: TGCGCCAGCAGCCCGAACTGGAGCTCCTACAATGAGCAGTTCTTC. As protein: CASSPNWSSYNEQFF.

This clone turned up a few times. Other DNA sequences of this sample code for an identical CDR3. J is TRBJ1-1 and V is TRBV29-1, with D perhaps TRBD1 (5 bases). CDR3 size: 12 residues. V was pared by 7 bases and J by 4 bases, with 13 bases between. Germline loops: CDR1 SQVTM, CDR2 ANQGSEA. CDR3 DNA: TGCAGCGCCCGAACGGGGGGCACTGAAGCTTTCTTT. Its translation is CSARTGGTEAFF.

This clone was counted only a few times. Here the CDR3 DNA reads TGCGCCAGCAGCCAAGATCGGGGGGTAGCGGGAGTCACCTACGAGCAGTACTTC. The encoded protein is CASSQDRGVAGVTYEQYF. The chain employs TRBV4-1 and TRBJ2-7; 9 bases are shared with TRBD2. The trim removed 0 bases at V and 2 bases at J, leaving 11 bases unmatched. The CDR3 loop spans 18 amino acids. Per the germline V gene, CDR1 is MGHRA and CDR2 is YSYEKL.

There are a few counts of this clone. V is TRBV28 and J is TRBJ2-1, with TRBD1 matching over 9 bases. The length of the CDR3 is 15 residues. Losses at the gene ends were 4 bases for V and 6 bases for J; bases not matched to a gene: 7. Germline CDR1 and CDR2: MDHEN and SYDVKM. The chain's CDR3 is CASSYRDRVLNEQFF. In DNA form, the CDR3 reads TGTGCCAGCAGTTACCGGGACAGGGTTCTCAATGAGCAGTTCTTC.

V usage is TRBV11-1 and J usage is TRBJ1-1; possibly TRBD1 for D (6 bases). The CDR3 totals 15 residues. V was clipped by 2 bases and J by 7 bases, with 17 bases between them. CDR1 SGHAT and CDR2 FQDESV come from the germline V gene (reference sequence). CDR3: CASSLRRRGINEAFF. CDR3 in DNA: TGTGCCAGCAGCTTAAGGCGTAGGGGGATTAATGAAGCTTTCTTT. The full variable domain, completed using reference TRBV11-1 and TRBJ1-1, is EAEVAQSPRYKITEKSQAVAFWCDPISGHATLYWYRQILGQGPELLVQFQDESVVDDSQLPKDRFSAERLKGVDSTLKIQPAELGDSAMYLCASSLRRRGINEAFFGQGTRLTVV.

This rearrangement joins TRBV7-2 to TRBJ2-7; maybe TRBD1 (6 bases). Germline V gene lookup returns CDR1 SGHTA and CDR2 FQGNSA. The CDR3 covers 14 residues. V was pared by 2 bases and J by 2 bases, with 10 bases between. The CDR3 reads CASSLRNRAYEQYF. The CDR3 nucleotides read TGTGCCAGCAGCTTACGAAACAGGGCCTACGAGCAGTACTTC.

This sequence joins TRBV4-2 and TRBJ1-1; weak D call: TRBD1 (5 bases). Germline V CDR1 and CDR2: LGHNA, YNFKEQ. V lost 3 bases, J lost 4 bases, and 9 bases lay in between. The CDR3 has 13 residues. CDR3 nucleotides: TGTGCCAGCAGCCAGGGGCGGGGCACTGAAGCTTTCTTT. This encodes CASSQGRGTEAFF.

V is TRBV4-3 and J is TRBJ2-7; no reliable D call. V lost 1 base to trimming and J lost 2 bases, with 12 bases between them. This CDR3 contains 15 residues. Germline V gene data show CDR1 as LGHNA and CDR2 as YSLEER. CDR3 sequence (DNA): TGCGCCAGCAGCCAAGGCTCCGCGGTCCCCTACGAGCAGTACTTC. Protein: CASSQGSAVPYEQYF.

The gene calls are TRBV10-3 and TRBJ2-1, with 9 bases aligning to TRBD2. Per germline, CDR1 ENHRY and CDR2 SYGVKD. Trimming cost V 4 bases and J 6 bases; bases outside gene matches: 7. The CDR3 has 15 residues. This CDR3 is CAISGGLAGINEQFF. CDR3 nucleotide sequence: TGTGCCATCAGTGGAGGGCTAGCGGGAATCAATGAGCAGTTCTTC.

This rearrangement joins TRBV7-2 to TRBJ2-2, with TRBD2 matching over 7 bases. Trimming at V came to 6 bases and at J to 2 bases, leaving 6 bases not matched to a gene. The CDR3 covers 15 residues. CDR1 and CDR2 from the germline V gene are SGHTA and FQGNSA. The CDR3 DNA reads as TGTGCCAGCAGGGAGCGGGGAGTTAACACCGGGGAGCTGTTTTTT. It yields the protein CASRERGVNTGELFF. Filled out from reference TRBV7-2 and TRBJ2-2, the complete variable domain reads GAGVSQSPSNKVTEKGKDVELRCDPISGHTALYWYRQSLGQGLEFLIYFQGNSAPDKSGLPSDRFSAERTGGSVSTLTIQRTQQEDSAVYLCASRERGVNTGELFFGEGSRLTVL.

This sequence joins TRBV19 and TRBJ2-2, with 8 positions matching TRBD1. The CDR3 spans 16 residues. The V segment lost 6 bases and the J segment 1 base; nucleotides outside the gene matches: 7. Germline V gene sequence: CDR1 LNHDA, CDR2 SQIVND (reference sequence). As DNA, the CDR3 is TGTGCCAGTAGAGTCCTCGGGACAGGGAACACCGGGGAGCTGTTTTTT. This translates into CASRVLGTGNTGELFF.

The chain combines TRBV28 with TRBJ2-1; 15 positions match TRBD2. V gave up 4 bases and J gave up 0 bases; unmatched junction bases: 10. Germline V CDR1 and CDR2: MDHEN, SYDVKM. CDR3 length: 20 amino acids. The CDR3 loop reads CASSSIGLAGGPSSYNEQFF. The CDR3 DNA reads as TGTGCCAGCAGTTCGATCGGACTAGCGGGAGGGCCGAGCTCCTACAATGAGCAGTTCTTC.

V is TRBV7-9 and J is TRBJ2-1, with TRBD1 as a possible D gene (5 bases). The V gene's germline CDR1 is SEHNR and CDR2 FQNEAQ (reference sequence). The CDR3 totals 16 residues. Trimming took 4 bases from V and 8 from J, leaving 21 bases between them. The CDR3 DNA follows: TGTGCCAGCAGCTCCACTCCGTCAGGGCCCCTTGATGAGCAGTTCTTC. It translates to CASSSTPSGPLDEQFF.

The rearrangement uses TRBV21-1 and TRBJ1-2. TRBV21-1 is classified as a pseudogene. The CDR3 loop spans 17 amino acids. CDR3 region: CASITGGSAGAVRGYTF. In DNA form, the CDR3 reads TGTGCCAGCATAACAGGAGGGTCGGCTGGGGCGGTGCGGGGCTACACCTTC.

J is TRBJ2-1 and V is TRBV24-1, with 14 bases lining up with TRBD2. Unmatched junction bases numbered 14, after V lost 5 bases and J lost 9 bases. Germline V gene lookup returns CDR1 KGHDR and CDR2 SFDVKD. CDR3 length: 18 residues. CDR3 bases: TGTGCCACCAGTGTGGGACGACTAGCGGGAGGGCCGGATGGTGAGCAGTTCTTC. Its translation is CATSVGRLAGGPDGEQFF.

V and J are TRBV6-2 or TRBV6-3 and TRBJ1-5, with TRBD1 matching over 9 bases. The V and J ends lost 6 bases and 4 bases, in that order; junction bases with no gene match: 10. Germline-derived CDR1 and CDR2 are MNHEY and SVGEGT. The CDR3 length is 16 residues. DNA of the CDR3: TGTGCCAGCAGCTCGGACAGGGGCGCCCCTAATCAGCCCCAGCATTTT. Amino acid sequence: CASSSDRGAPNQPQHF.

The CDR3 DNA follows: TGTGCCAGTAGTCGGATAGCGGGAGAGGCTAGAGCCAAAAACATTCAGTACTTC. Amino acid sequence: CASSRIAGEARAKNIQYF. The chain joins TRBV19 to TRBJ2-4; 9 bases are shared with TRBD2. Trimming removed 5 bases from V and 0 bases from J; junction bases left unmatched: 11. Germline V gives CDR1 LNHDA, CDR2 SQIVND (reference sequence). The CDR3 extends over 18 amino acids.

As concerns this clone: An end of the junction differs from the germline gene, which may be a read error. CDR3 in DNA: TGTGCTAGCAGCTTAGAACTAGGGGGCTACAATGAGCAGTTCTTC. This encodes CASSLELGGYNEQFF. This chain joins TRBV7-7 and TRBJ2-1; D might be TRBD1 (6 bases). This CDR3 spans 15 amino acids. The germline CDR1 and CDR2 sequences are SSHAT and FNYEAQ (reference sequence).

V is TRBV27 and J is TRBJ2-1, with 15 bases matching TRBD2. The CDR3 extends over 17 amino acids. Germline CDR1 and CDR2: MNHEY and SMNVEV (reference sequence). With V trimmed by 5 bases and J by 8 bases, 10 bases remained unmatched. CDR3 in amino acids: CASSPPPGLAGGHEQFF. Written as DNA, the CDR3 is TGTGCCAGCAGTCCCCCCCCGGGACTAGCGGGGGGCCATGAGCAGTTCTTC.

This clone was counted between two and nine times. CDR3 protein: CASSPSGGRVNTEAFF. CDR3 DNA: TGTGCCAGCAGCCCGTCGGGGGGACGGGTGAACACTGAAGCTTTCTTT. The J gene is TRBJ1-1, the V gene TRBV7-3, with D tentatively TRBD1 (5 bases). This CDR3 spans 16 amino acids. The germline V and J ends were trimmed by 5 bases and 0 bases, with 16 bases remaining between them. Germline CDR1 and CDR2: SGHTA and FQGTGA.

V is TRBV5-4 and J is TRBJ1-1; D uncertain. The CDR3 runs 14 residues. Per the germline V gene, CDR1 is SGHNT and CDR2 is YYREEE (reference sequence). The V gene lost 4 bases and the J gene lost 1 base, with 11 bases spanning the gap. In nucleotides, the CDR3 is TGTGCCAGCAGCCCTATGACATCGAACACTGAAGCTTTCTTT. The encoded protein is CASSPMTSNTEAFF.

This sequence joins TRBV5-5 and TRBJ1-4, with no clear D. Germline CDR1 reads SGHKS; CDR2 reads YYEKEE (reference sequence). There are 13 residues in the CDR3. Trimming took off 5 bases at V and 4 bases at J, with 9 bases between the two ends. CDR3 DNA sequence: TGTGCCAGCAGGGAGGTTAATAATGAAAAACTGTTTTTT. It codes for CASREVNNEKLFF.

This clone has just one count. The chain employs TRBV20-1 and TRBJ2-3; possible D gene TRBD2, 5 bases. The CDR3 consists of 11 residues. V was cut by 4 bases and J by 10 bases, with 12 bases left in between. Germline lookup yields CDR1 DFQATT and CDR2 SNEGSKA (reference sequence). The CDR3 sequence is CSATGSVAQYF. DNA for the CDR3: TGCAGTGCTACTGGGAGTGTGGCGCAGTATTTT.

The chain couples TRBV9 to TRBJ2-6; 14 bases align to TRBD2. The CDR3 length is 15 residues. The V gene end was trimmed by 5 bases and the J gene end by 6 bases; junction bases not matched to a gene: 1. Germline V gives CDR1 SGDLS, CDR2 YYNGEE. CDR3 coding DNA: TGTGCCAGCAGGGGACTAGCGGGAGTGGCCAACGTCCTGACTTTC. This gives the protein CASRGLAGVANVLTF.

This chain connects TRBV2 to TRBJ2-7; 7 bases align to TRBD2. V lost 4 bases and J lost 6; bases outside the gene matches: 9. The CDR3 has 14 residues. Germline values: CDR1 SNHLY, CDR2 FYNNEI. The CDR3 reads CASSGENGRGEQYF. DNA of the CDR3: TGTGCCAGCAGTGGGGAAAATGGGAGGGGCGAGCAGTACTTC.

This clone was seen only once. V usage is TRBV10-3 and J usage is TRBJ1-3; 7 nucleotides agree with TRBD1. CDR3 length equals 14 residues. The junction had 4 bases not matched to a gene; V was cut back by 8 bases and J by 0 bases. The germline V gene has CDR1 ENHRY and CDR2 SYGVKD. CDR3 nucleotide sequence: TGTGCCATCCGGGGACAGCCCTCTGGAAACACCATATATTTT. Its protein product is CAIRGQPSGNTIYF.

The rearrangement uses TRBV7-9 and TRBJ2-7, with 12 bases that match TRBD1. Germline V gives CDR1 SEHNR, CDR2 FQNEAQ (reference sequence). J was trimmed by 5 bases and V by 5 bases; bases with no gene match: 4. This CDR3 has 14 amino acids. For the CDR3, the DNA is TGTGCCAGCAGCCAAGGGACAGGGGGCAACGAGCAGTACTTC. Its protein product is CASSQGTGGNEQYF.